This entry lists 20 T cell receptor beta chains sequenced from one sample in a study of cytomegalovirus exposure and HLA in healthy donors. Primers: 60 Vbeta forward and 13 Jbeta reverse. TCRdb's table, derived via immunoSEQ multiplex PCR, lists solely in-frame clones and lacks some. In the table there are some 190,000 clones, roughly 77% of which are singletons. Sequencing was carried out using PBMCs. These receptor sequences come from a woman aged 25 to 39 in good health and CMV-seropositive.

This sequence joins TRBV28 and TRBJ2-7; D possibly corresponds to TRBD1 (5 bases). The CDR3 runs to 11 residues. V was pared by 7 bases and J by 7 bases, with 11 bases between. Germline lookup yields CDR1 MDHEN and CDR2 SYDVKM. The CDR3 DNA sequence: TGTGCCAGCACCCCAGGGCGGGAGCAGTACTTC. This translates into CASTPGREQYF.

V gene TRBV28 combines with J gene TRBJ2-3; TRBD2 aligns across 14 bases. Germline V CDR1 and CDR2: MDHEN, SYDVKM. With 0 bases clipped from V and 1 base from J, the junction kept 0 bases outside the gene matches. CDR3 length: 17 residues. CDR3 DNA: TGTGCCAGCAGTTTATGGACTAGCGGGGGGGGCACAGATACGCAGTATTTT. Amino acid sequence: CASSLWTSGGGTDTQYF.

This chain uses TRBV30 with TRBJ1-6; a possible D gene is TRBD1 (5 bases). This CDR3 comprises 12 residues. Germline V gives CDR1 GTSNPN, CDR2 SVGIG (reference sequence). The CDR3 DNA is TGTGCTGAGGCCCAGGGCGATTCACCCCTCCACTTT. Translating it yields CAEAQGDSPLHF.

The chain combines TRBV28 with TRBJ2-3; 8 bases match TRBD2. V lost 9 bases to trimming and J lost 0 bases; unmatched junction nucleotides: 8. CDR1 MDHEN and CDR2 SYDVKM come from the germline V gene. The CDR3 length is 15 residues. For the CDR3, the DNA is TGTGCCAGTCATACGGGGGGGGCTAGCACAGATACGCAGTATTTT. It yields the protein CASHTGGASTDTQYF.

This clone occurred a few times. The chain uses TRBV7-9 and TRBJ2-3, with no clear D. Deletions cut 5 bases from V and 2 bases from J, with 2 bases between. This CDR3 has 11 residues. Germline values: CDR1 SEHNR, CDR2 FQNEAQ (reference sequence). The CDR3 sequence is CASSLTDTQYF. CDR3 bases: TGTGCCAGCAGCCTCACAGATACGCAGTATTTT.

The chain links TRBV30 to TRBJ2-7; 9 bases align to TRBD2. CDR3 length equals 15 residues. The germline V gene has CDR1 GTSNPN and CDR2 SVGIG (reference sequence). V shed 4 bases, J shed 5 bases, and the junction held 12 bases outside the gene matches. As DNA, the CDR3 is TGTGCCTGGATGCCGGGGAGCGGGGGGAGCGACGAGCAGTACTTC. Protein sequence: CAWMPGSGGSDEQYF.

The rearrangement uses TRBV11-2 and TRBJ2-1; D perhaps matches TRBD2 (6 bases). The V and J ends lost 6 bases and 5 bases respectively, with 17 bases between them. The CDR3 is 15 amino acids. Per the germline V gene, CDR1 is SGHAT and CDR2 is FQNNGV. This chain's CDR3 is CASRSLGGTHNEQFF. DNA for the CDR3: TGTGCCAGCAGGAGCCTTGGGGGGACCCACAATGAGCAGTTCTTC.

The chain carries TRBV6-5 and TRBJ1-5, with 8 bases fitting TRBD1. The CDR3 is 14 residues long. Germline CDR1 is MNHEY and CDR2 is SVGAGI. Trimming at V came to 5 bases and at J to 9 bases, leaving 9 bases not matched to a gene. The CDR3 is CASSIQGDRWPQHF. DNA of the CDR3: TGTGCCAGCAGTATACAGGGGGATCGGTGGCCCCAGCATTTT.

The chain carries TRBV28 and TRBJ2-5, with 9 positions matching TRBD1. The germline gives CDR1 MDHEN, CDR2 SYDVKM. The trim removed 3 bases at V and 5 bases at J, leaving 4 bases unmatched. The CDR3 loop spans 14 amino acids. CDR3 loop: CASSFSGTGETQYF. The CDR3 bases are TGTGCCAGCAGTTTCTCCGGGACAGGGGAGACCCAGTACTTC.

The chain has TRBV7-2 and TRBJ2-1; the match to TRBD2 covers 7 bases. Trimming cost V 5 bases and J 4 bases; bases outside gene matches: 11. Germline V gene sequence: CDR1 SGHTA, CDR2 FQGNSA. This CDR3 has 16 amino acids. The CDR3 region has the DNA TGTGCCAGCAGCCCCCGCGGAAGCGGGGTTTACAATGAGCAGTTCTTC. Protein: CASSPRGSGVYNEQFF.

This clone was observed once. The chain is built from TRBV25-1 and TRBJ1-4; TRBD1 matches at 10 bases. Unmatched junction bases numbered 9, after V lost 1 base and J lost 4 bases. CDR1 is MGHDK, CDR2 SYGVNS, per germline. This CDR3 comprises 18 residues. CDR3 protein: CASSEWGTGVGNNEKLFF. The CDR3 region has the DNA TGTGCCAGCAGTGAATGGGGGACAGGGGTAGGAAATAATGAAAAACTGTTTTTT.

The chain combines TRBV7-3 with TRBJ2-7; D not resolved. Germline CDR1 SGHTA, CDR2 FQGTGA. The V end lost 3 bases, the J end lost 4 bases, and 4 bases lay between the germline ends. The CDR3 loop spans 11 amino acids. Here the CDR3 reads CASSFPYEQYF. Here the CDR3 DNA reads TGTGCCAGCAGCTTCCCGTACGAGCAGTACTTC.

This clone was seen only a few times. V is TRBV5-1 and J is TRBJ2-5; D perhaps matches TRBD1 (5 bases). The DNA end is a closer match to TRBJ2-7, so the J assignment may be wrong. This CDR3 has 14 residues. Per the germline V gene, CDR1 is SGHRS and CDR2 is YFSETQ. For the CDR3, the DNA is TGCGCCAGCAGCTTAGGGGCAGCCTCCTACGAGCAGTACTTC. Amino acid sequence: CASSLGAASYEQYF.

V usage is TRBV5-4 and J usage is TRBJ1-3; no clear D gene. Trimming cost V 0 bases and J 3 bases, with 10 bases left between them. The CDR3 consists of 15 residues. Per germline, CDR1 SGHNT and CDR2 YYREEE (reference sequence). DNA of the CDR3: TGTGCCAGCAGCTTGGACAGTGGGTATGGAAACACCATATATTTT. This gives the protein CASSLDSGYGNTIYF. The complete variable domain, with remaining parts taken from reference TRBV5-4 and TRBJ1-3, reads ETGVTQSPTHLIKTRGQQVTLRCSSQSGHNTVSWYQQALGQGPQFIFQYYREEENGRGNFPPRFSGLQFPNYSSELNVNALELDDSALYLCASSLDSGYGNTIYFGEGSWLTVV.

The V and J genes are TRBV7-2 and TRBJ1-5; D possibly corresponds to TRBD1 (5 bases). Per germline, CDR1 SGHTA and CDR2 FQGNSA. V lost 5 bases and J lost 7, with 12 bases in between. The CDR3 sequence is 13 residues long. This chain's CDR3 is CASSRQREQPQHF. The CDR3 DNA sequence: TGTGCCAGCAGCAGACAGCGGGAACAGCCCCAGCATTTT. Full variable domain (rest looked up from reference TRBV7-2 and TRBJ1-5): GAGVSQSPSNKVTEKGKDVELRCDPISGHTALYWYRQSLGQGLEFLIYFQGNSAPDKSGLPSDRFSAERTGGSVSTLTIQRTQQEDSAVYLCASSRQREQPQHFGDGTRLSIL.

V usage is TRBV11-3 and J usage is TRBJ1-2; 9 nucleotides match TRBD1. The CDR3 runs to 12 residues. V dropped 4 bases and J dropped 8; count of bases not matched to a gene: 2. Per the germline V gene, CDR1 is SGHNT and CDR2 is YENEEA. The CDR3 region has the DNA TGTGCCAGCAGCTCTACAGGGGGCGGCTACACCTTC. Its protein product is CASSSTGGGYTF.

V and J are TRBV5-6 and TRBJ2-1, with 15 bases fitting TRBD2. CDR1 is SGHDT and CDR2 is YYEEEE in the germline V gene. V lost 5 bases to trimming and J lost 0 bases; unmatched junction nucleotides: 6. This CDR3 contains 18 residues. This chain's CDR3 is CASRHGGLAGGSYNEQFF. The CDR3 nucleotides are TGTGCCAGCAGACACGGGGGACTAGCGGGGGGCTCCTACAATGAGCAGTTCTTC. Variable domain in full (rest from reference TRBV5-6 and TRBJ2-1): DAGVTQSPTHLIKTRGQQVTLRCSPKSGHDTVSWYQQALGQGPQFIFQYYEEEERQRGNFPDRFSGHQFPNYSSELNVNALLLGDSALYLCASRHGGLAGGSYNEQFFGPGTRLTVL.

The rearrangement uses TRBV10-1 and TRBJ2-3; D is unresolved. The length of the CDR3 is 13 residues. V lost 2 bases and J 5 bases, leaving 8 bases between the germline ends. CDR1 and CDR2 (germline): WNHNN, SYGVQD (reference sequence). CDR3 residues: CASSEELGDTQYF. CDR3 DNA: TGCGCCAGCAGTGAGGAACTTGGAGATACGCAGTATTTT.

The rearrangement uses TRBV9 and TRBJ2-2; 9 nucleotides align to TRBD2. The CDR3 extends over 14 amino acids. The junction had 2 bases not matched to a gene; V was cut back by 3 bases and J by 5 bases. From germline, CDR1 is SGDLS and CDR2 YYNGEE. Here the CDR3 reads CASSGLAGTGELFF. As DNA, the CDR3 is TGTGCCAGCAGCGGCCTAGCGGGGACCGGGGAGCTGTTTTTT.

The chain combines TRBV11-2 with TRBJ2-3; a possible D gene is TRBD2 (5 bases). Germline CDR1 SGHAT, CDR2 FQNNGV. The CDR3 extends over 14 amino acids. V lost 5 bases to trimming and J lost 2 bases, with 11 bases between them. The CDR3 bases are TGTGCCAGCAGCCGTCGCGGACTCACAGATACGCAGTATTTT. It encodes CASSRRGLTDTQYF.